This T cell receptor beta chain was found in a study of cytomegalovirus exposure and HLA in healthy donors. Study-level results: A later analysis found that most CMV-associated TCR beta chains appeared HLA-restricted.

The PCR was carried out with 60 Vbeta primers and 13 Jbeta primers. Assay: immunoSEQ multiplex PCR; the TCRdb copy retains only in-frame clones and omits some. The table lists some 170,000 clones, about 80% of them singletons. Trimming removed 4 bases from V and 2 bases from J, with 12 bases in between. Looked up from germline, CDR1 is ENHRY and CDR2 is SYGVKD. The CDR3 runs 14 residues. On this clone itself: Its antigen is not identified.

The gene calls are TRBV10-3 and TRBJ2-7; D possibly corresponds to TRBD1 (5 bases). The specimen sequenced was PBMCs. The source is a woman aged 60 to 75 in good health and CMV-seropositive. The CDR3 here is CAISGQDNTYEQYF. CDR3 coding DNA: TGTGCCATCAGTGGCCAGGACAACACCTACGAGCAGTACTTC.